The 30 T cell receptor beta chains given below trace back to one sample, sequenced in a study of monozygotic twins with cystic fibrosis. Profiled with immunoSEQ multiplex PCR; TCRdb holds only in-frame clones, not every one. The table shows around 21,000 clones, with 85% to 90% occurring only once. Sequenced sample: blood. The receptors originated from a woman aged 30 to 39 with cystic fibrosis.

This clone was seen only a few times. In nucleotides, the CDR3 is TGTGCCAGCGGTGGGTTTGGGGGGGCGAGTGAGCAGTTCTTC. This translates into CASGGFGGASEQFF. This chain links TRBV6-6 with TRBJ2-1; a possible D gene is TRBD2 (7 bases). V lost 8 bases to trimming and J lost 9 bases, with 20 bases between them. The germline CDR1 and CDR2 sequences are MNHNY and SVGAGI (reference sequence). The CDR3 totals 14 residues.

The rearrangement joins TRBV18 to TRBJ2-7, with TRBD1 identical over 7 bases. The CDR3 runs 17 residues. V shed 3 bases, J shed 6 bases, and the junction held 17 bases outside the gene matches. Per the germline V gene, CDR1 is KGHSH and CDR2 is LQKENI. The CDR3 DNA reads TGTGCCAGCTCACCCACCAGCGGTACAGGGGTCGGACTCGAGCAGTACTTC. Protein: CASSPTSGTGVGLEQYF.

The V call is TRBV4-3, the J call TRBJ2-1; D unclear. With 0 bases removed from V and 9 bases from J, the gap between germline ends came to 9 bases. This CDR3 has 13 amino acids. Per germline, CDR1 LGHNA and CDR2 YSLEER. For the CDR3, the DNA is TGCGCCAGCAGCCAAGAGTGGCAGACTGAGCAGTTCTTC. Encoded protein: CASSQEWQTEQFF.

The chain joins TRBV6-4 to TRBJ1-6; D gene unclear. CDR3 length equals 14 residues. Trimming took off 3 bases at V and 5 bases at J, with 8 bases between the two ends. The V gene's germline CDR1 is MRHNA and CDR2 SNTAGT. Written as DNA, the CDR3 is TGTGCCAGCAGTGAAAGGGCAGATAATTCACCCCTCCACTTT. This encodes CASSERADNSPLHF.

This rearrangement joins TRBV10-3 to TRBJ1-5; D is perhaps TRBD1 (5 bases). CDR3 length: 15 amino acids. Per the germline V gene, CDR1 is ENHRY and CDR2 is SYGVKD. With 6 bases removed from V and 3 bases from J, the gap between germline ends came to 15 bases. This CDR3 reads CAISVTGTNNQPQHF. The CDR3 nucleotides read TGTGCCATCAGCGTAACCGGGACTAACAATCAGCCCCAGCATTTT.

CDR3 sequence reads: CASSAGTRYEQYF. The CDR3 DNA reads TGTGCCAGCAGCGCGGGGACGCGCTACGAGCAGTACTTC. This chain joins TRBV5-6 and TRBJ2-7; D may be TRBD2 (6 bases). V was pared by 4 bases and J by 3 bases, with 11 bases between. The CDR3 is made up of 13 amino acids. Germline V CDR1 and CDR2: SGHDT, YYEEEE.

The chain has TRBV6-5 and TRBJ2-6, with D tentatively TRBD2 (6 bases). Per germline, CDR1 MNHEY and CDR2 SVGAGI. V was clipped by 1 base and J by 1 base, with 8 bases between them. The CDR3 contains 16 residues. CDR3 sequence (DNA): TGTGCCAGCAGTTACTTACGGGGGTCTGGGGCCAACGTCCTGACTTTC. This gives the protein CASSYLRGSGANVLTF.

This chain connects TRBV7-8 to TRBJ1-4; D remains ambiguous. CDR3 size: 15 residues. V lost 1 base and J lost 0, with 6 bases in between. Germline values: CDR1 SGHVS, CDR2 FQNEAQ. CDR3 in DNA: TGTGCCAGCAGCTTAGTAGCCTCAACTAATGAAAAACTGTTTTTT. Its protein is CASSLVASTNEKLFF. Full variable domain (missing parts from reference TRBV7-8 and TRBJ1-4): GAGVSQSPRYKVAKRGQDVALRCDPISGHVSLFWYQQALGQGPEFLTYFQNEAQLDKSGLPSDRFFAERPEGSVSTLKIQRTQQEDSAVYLCASSLVASTNEKLFFGSGTQLSVL.

The chain is built from TRBV2 and TRBJ2-7; TRBD2 aligns across 11 bases. This CDR3 contains 15 residues. The germline gives CDR1 SNHLY, CDR2 FYNNEI. The junction had 4 bases not matched to a gene; V was cut back by 6 bases and J by 0 bases. The chain's CDR3 is CASSGTSGSSYEQYF. In DNA, the CDR3 is TGTGCCAGCAGCGGGACTAGCGGAAGCTCCTACGAGCAGTACTTC.

V usage is TRBV5-1 and J usage is TRBJ2-7, with 7 positions matching TRBD1. The length of the CDR3 is 13 residues. The V gene's germline CDR1 is SGHRS and CDR2 YFSETQ. Trimming cost V 7 bases and J 0 bases; bases outside gene matches: 4. The DNA for the CDR3 is TGCGCCAGCCGGGACAGTCTCTCCTACGAGCAGTACTTC. Protein: CASRDSLSYEQYF.

The chain employs TRBV5-1 and TRBJ2-3, with a possible D match to TRBD1 (6 bases). The V gene's germline CDR1 is SGHRS and CDR2 YFSETQ. The CDR3 sequence is 13 residues long. V lost 7 bases, J lost 0 bases, and 9 bases lay in between. Written as DNA, the CDR3 is TGCGCCAGCGGACAGACTAGCACAGATACGCAGTATTTT. Its protein is CASGQTSTDTQYF.

A few counts support this clone. The chain is built from TRBV5-1 and TRBJ1-2, with D possibly matching TRBD1 (5 bases). Trimming cost V 3 bases and J 6 bases, with 12 bases left between them. This CDR3 comprises 13 residues. CDR1 is SGHRS, CDR2 YFSETQ, per germline. CDR3 region: CASSSEGVDGYTF. In nucleotides, the CDR3 is TGCGCCAGCAGCTCTGAAGGGGTTGATGGCTACACCTTC. Filled out from reference TRBV5-1 and TRBJ1-2, the complete variable domain reads KAGVTQTPRYLIKTRGQQVTLSCSPISGHRSVSWYQQTPGQGLQFLFEYFSETQRNKGNFPGRFSGRQFSNSRSEMNVSTLELGDSALYLCASSSEGVDGYTFGSGTRLTVV.

The rearrangement joins TRBV4-3 to TRBJ2-7, with TRBD1 matching 9 bases. CDR3 length: 15 residues. Germline V lookup: CDR1 LGHNA, CDR2 YSLEER. V was pared by 4 bases and J by 3 bases, with 7 bases of the junction left unmatched. CDR3 residues: CASSPTGTGIYEQYF. The DNA of the CDR3 is TGCGCCAGCAGCCCTACCGGGACAGGGATCTACGAGCAGTACTTC.

The J gene is TRBJ2-3, the V gene TRBV2; the match to TRBD2 covers 8 bases. Looked up from germline, CDR1 is SNHLY and CDR2 is FYNNEI. This CDR3 region has 17 residues. J was trimmed by 5 bases and V by 2 bases; bases with no gene match: 12. CDR3 loop: CASSERDVAGGLDTQYF. Here the CDR3 DNA reads TGTGCCAGCAGTGAACGGGACGTGGCGGGGGGCCTAGATACGCAGTATTTT.

This clone was seen a few times. The rearrangement uses TRBV10-1 and TRBJ1-6; tentatively, D is TRBD1 (5 bases). This CDR3 has 13 residues. Per the germline V gene, CDR1 is WNHNN and CDR2 is SYGVQD (reference sequence). V lost 9 bases, J lost 4 bases, and 10 bases lay in between. The CDR3 nucleotides read TGCGCCAGTAATCAGGGATATAATTCACCCCTCCACTTT. This codes for CASNQGYNSPLHF.

The chain links TRBV10-1 to TRBJ1-5; D is uncertain. Germline V gives CDR1 WNHNN, CDR2 SYGVQD (reference sequence). With 3 bases removed from V and 7 bases from J, the gap between germline ends came to 7 bases. CDR3 length: 12 residues. For the CDR3, the DNA is TGCGCCAGCAGTGAAGGGAACCAGCCCCAGCATTTT. Amino acid sequence: CASSEGNQPQHF.

The chain uses TRBV20-1 and TRBJ2-7; D is perhaps TRBD1 (6 bases). The CDR3 contains 11 residues. Germline-derived CDR1 and CDR2 are DFQATT and SNEGSKA (reference sequence). The V end lost 3 bases, the J end lost 4 bases, and 7 bases lay between the germline ends. As DNA, the CDR3 is TGCAGTGCTAGTCAGGGGTACGAGCAGTACTTC. Its protein product is CSASQGYEQYF.

The rearrangement joins TRBV5-6 to TRBJ2-1; 7 nucleotides line up with TRBD2. Trimming at V came to 5 bases and at J to 1 base, leaving 6 bases not matched to a gene. The CDR3 loop spans 15 amino acids. Per the germline V gene, CDR1 is SGHDT and CDR2 is YYEEEE. CDR3 DNA: TGTGCCAGCAGTAGTAGCGGGTGGTCCTACAATGAGCAGTTCTTC. Translation gives CASSSSGWSYNEQFF.

The chain carries TRBV7-8 and TRBJ2-3, with 9 bases identical to TRBD2. The CDR3 loop spans 16 amino acids. Germline-derived CDR1 and CDR2 are SGHVS and FQNEAQ. The trim removed 0 bases at V and 2 bases at J, leaving 3 bases unmatched. CDR3 sequence: CASSLAGTSLTDTQYF. In nucleotides, the CDR3 is TGTGCCAGCAGCTTAGCGGGGACTAGCCTCACAGATACGCAGTATTTT.

V and J are TRBV19 and TRBJ1-2, with TRBD1 matching 7 bases. The CDR3 is made up of 15 amino acids. V dropped 3 bases and J dropped 3; count of bases not matched to a gene: 7. Germline lookup yields CDR1 LNHDA and CDR2 SQIVND (reference sequence). The CDR3: CASSIEGGFYYGYTF. CDR3 DNA: TGTGCCAGTAGTATTGAAGGGGGCTTTTACTATGGCTACACCTTC.

This rearrangement joins TRBV6-4 to TRBJ1-2; the match to TRBD1 covers 7 bases. The trim removed 8 bases at V and 0 bases at J, leaving 12 bases unmatched. Germline loops: CDR1 MRHNA, CDR2 SNTAGT. CDR3 size: 16 residues. CDR3 sequence reads: CASHQIGTDSNYGYTF. The CDR3 DNA sequence: TGTGCCAGCCATCAAATAGGGACAGATTCTAACTATGGCTACACCTTC.

This clone was seen more than once but under ten times. The V gene is TRBV30, the J gene TRBJ1-2; D uncertain. The CDR3 has 10 amino acids. Germline assignment: CDR1 GTSNPN and CDR2 SVGIG (reference sequence). V lost 5 bases, J lost 2 bases, and 3 bases lay in between. The CDR3 DNA reads as TGTGCCTGGTGGAACTATGGCTACACCTTC. Translation gives CAWWNYGYTF.

The chain combines TRBV30 with TRBJ2-1; 8 bases line up with TRBD2. Per the germline V gene, CDR1 is GTSNPN and CDR2 is SVGIG (reference sequence). The CDR3 consists of 17 residues. J gave up 0 bases and V 2 bases, and 9 bases lay outside the gene matches. The CDR3 DNA reads as TGTGCCTGGAGTCTTACATGGACTAGCAGCTCCTACAATGAGCAGTTCTTC. As protein: CAWSLTWTSSSYNEQFF. Full variable domain (remainder filled in from reference TRBV30 and TRBJ2-1): SQTIHQWPATLVQPVGSPLSLECTVEGTSNPNLYWYRQAAGRGLQLLFYSVGIGQISSEVPQNLSASRPQDRQFILSSKKLLLSDSGFYLCAWSLTWTSSSYNEQFFGPGTRLTVL.

The chain combines TRBV7-9 with TRBJ1-1, with D uncertain. The V end was cut by 3 bases, the J end by 5 bases, with 7 bases between. Per germline, CDR1 SEHNR and CDR2 FQNEAQ (reference sequence). The CDR3 covers 12 residues. This CDR3 is CASSFLRTEAFF. CDR3 sequence (DNA): TGTGCCAGCAGCTTTCTTAGGACTGAAGCTTTCTTT.

This sequence joins TRBV27 and TRBJ2-3; D might be TRBD1 (6 bases). This CDR3 is 17 amino acids long. Germline V gene lookup returns CDR1 MNHEY and CDR2 SMNVEV (reference sequence). Trimming cost V 2 bases and J 4 bases, with 19 bases left between them. CDR3 nucleotide sequence: TGTGCCAGCAGTTTAAGGGGGAGTACAGGGAATCCAGATACGCAGTATTTT. This codes for CASSLRGSTGNPDTQYF.

This clone appeared a single time. V gene TRBV5-6 combines with J gene TRBJ1-3; D ambiguous. CDR1 SGHDT and CDR2 YYEEEE come from the germline V gene. V lost 0 bases and J lost 1, with 5 bases in between. This CDR3 is 14 amino acids long. The CDR3 DNA reads TGTGCCAGCAGCTTGGGGGGATCTGGAAACACCATATATTTT. This encodes CASSLGGSGNTIYF.

The V call is TRBV11-2, the J call TRBJ2-5, with a tentative D call TRBD2 (6 bases). The CDR3 covers 16 residues. The V and J ends lost 0 bases and 1 base respectively, with 12 bases between them. Germline assignment: CDR1 SGHAT and CDR2 FQNNGV. The CDR3 DNA reads as TGTGCCAGCAGCTTAGATTCGCGGGGTATCCAAGAGACCCAGTACTTC. It encodes CASSLDSRGIQETQYF.

The DNA for the CDR3 is TGTGCCAGCAGCCAAGATCTCCAGGGCAGAAGTACAAGCGGCTACACCTTC. This translates into CASSQDLQGRSTSGYTF. The chain couples TRBV4-2 to TRBJ1-2, with D maybe TRBD1 (5 bases). The CDR3 is 17 amino acids. V dropped 0 bases and J dropped 8 bases, with 22 bases sitting between them. Germline V gene data show CDR1 as LGHNA and CDR2 as YNFKEQ.

The J gene is TRBJ2-1, the V gene TRBV27, with 8 positions matching TRBD2. The CDR3 covers 16 residues. V shed 5 bases, J shed 5 bases, and the junction held 11 bases outside the gene matches. Per the germline V gene, CDR1 is MNHEY and CDR2 is SMNVEV (reference sequence). The CDR3 loop reads CASSPYGGLDHNEQFF. The DNA for the CDR3 is TGTGCCAGCAGTCCTTATGGGGGACTAGACCACAATGAGCAGTTCTTC.

With respect to this clone: Distinct nucleotide sequences in the sample also encode this CDR3. The chain couples TRBV4-1 to TRBJ2-5; the match to TRBD2 covers 9 bases. The trim removed 2 bases at V and 3 bases at J, leaving 4 bases unmatched. Germline CDR1 and CDR2: MGHRA and YSYEKL. This CDR3 is built from 15 residues. The CDR3 sequence is CASSQIGLAKETQYF. The CDR3 DNA reads as TGCGCCAGCAGCCAAATCGGACTAGCGAAAGAGACCCAGTACTTC.